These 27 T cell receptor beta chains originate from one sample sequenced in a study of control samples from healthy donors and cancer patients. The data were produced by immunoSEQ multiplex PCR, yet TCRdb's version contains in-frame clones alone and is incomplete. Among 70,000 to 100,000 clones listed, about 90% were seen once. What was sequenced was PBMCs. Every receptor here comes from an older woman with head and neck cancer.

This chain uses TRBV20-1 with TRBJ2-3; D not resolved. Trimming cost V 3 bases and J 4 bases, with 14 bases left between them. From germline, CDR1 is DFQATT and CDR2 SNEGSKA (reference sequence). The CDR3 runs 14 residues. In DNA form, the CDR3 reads TGCAGTGCTAGTAGGGCCCTATGGCCAGATACGCAGTATTTT. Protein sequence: CSASRALWPDTQYF.

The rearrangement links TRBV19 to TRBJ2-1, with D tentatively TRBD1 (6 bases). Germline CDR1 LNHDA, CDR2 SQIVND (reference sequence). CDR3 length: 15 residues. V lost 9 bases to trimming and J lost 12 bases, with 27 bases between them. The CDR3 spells CASKANPQQGLVQFF. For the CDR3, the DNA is TGTGCCAGCAAGGCCAACCCTCAACAGGGTCTAGTGCAGTTCTTC.

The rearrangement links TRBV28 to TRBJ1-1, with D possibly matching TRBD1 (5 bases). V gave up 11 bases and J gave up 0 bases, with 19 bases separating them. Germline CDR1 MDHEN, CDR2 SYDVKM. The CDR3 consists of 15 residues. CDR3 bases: TGTGCCGCAACAGGAGGGTTCGGGGTGAACACTGAAGCTTTCTTT. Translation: CAATGGFGVNTEAFF.

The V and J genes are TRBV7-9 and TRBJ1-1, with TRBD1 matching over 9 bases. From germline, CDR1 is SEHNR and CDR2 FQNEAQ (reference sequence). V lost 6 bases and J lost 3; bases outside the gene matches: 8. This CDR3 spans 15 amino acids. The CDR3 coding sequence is TGTGCCAGCAGGAGACGGACAGGGGCTTACACTGAAGCTTTCTTT. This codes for CASRRRTGAYTEAFF.

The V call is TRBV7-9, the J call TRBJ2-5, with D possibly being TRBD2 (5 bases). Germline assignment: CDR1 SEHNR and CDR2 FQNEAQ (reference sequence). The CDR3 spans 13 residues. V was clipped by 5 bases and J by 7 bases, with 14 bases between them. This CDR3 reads CASSKGSPGTQYF. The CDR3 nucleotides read TGTGCCAGCAGCAAAGGGAGCCCCGGGACCCAGTACTTC.

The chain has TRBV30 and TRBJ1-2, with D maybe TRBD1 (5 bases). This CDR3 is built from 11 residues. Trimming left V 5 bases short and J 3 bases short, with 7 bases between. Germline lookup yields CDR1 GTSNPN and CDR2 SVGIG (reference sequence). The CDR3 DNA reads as TGTGCCTGGGACAGAGACTATGGCTACACCTTC. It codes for CAWDRDYGYTF.

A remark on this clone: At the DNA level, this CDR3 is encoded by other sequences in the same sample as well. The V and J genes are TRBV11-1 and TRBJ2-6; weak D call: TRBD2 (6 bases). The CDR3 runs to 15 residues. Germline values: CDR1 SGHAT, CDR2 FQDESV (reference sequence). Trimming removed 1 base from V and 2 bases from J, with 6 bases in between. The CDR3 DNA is TGTGCCAGCAGCTTAGGGGGGGCTGGGGCCAACGTCCTGACTTTC. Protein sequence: CASSLGGAGANVLTF.

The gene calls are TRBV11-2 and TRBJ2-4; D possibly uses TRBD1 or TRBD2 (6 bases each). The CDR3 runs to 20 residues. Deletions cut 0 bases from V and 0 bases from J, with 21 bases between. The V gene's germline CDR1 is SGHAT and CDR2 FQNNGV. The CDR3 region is CASSLEGGMRDSIAKNIQYF. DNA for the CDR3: TGTGCCAGCAGCTTAGAGGGGGGCATGCGGGATTCAATAGCCAAAAACATTCAGTACTTC.

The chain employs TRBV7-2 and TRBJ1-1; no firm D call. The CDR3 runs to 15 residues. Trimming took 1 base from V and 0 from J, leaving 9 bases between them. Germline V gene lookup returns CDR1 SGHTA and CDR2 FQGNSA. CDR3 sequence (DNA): TGTGCCAGCAGCTTAGTAGGGCAGCTGAACACTGAAGCTTTCTTT. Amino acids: CASSLVGQLNTEAFF.

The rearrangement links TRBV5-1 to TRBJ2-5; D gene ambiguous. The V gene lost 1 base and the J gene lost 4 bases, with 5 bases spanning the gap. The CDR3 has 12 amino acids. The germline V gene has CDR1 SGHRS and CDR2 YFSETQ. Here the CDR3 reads CASSLPSETQYF. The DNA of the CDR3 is TGCGCCAGCAGCTTGCCGTCAGAGACCCAGTACTTC. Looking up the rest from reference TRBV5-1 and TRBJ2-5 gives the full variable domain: KAGVTQTPRYLIKTRGQQVTLSCSPISGHRSVSWYQQTPGQGLQFLFEYFSETQRNKGNFPGRFSGRQFSNSRSEMNVSTLELGDSALYLCASSLPSETQYFGPGTRLLVL.

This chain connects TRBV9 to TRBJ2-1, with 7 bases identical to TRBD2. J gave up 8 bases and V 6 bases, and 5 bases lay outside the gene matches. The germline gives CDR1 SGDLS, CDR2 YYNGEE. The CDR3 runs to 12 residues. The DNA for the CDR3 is TGTGCCAGCACAGGCGGGAGTGATGAGCAGTTCTTC. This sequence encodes CASTGGSDEQFF. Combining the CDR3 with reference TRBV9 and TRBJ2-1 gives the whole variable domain DSGVTQTPKHLITATGQRVTLRCSPRSGDLSVYWYQQSLDQGLQFLIQYYNGEERAKGNILERFSAQQFPDLHSELNLSSLELGDSALYFCASTGGSDEQFFGPGTRLTVL.

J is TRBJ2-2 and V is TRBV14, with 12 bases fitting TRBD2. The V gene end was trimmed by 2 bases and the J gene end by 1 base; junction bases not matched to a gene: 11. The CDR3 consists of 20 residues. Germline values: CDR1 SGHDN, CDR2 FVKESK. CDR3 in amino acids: CASSQNRHGLAGQNTGELFF. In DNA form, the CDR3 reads TGTGCCAGCAGCCAAAATCGCCATGGACTAGCGGGACAGAACACCGGGGAGCTGTTTTTT.

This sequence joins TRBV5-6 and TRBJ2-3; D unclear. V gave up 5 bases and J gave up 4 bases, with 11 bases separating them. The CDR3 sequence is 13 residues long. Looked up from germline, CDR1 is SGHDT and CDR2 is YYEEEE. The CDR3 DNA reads TGTGCCAGCAGACCAAGGACCCCAGATACGCAGTATTTT. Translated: CASRPRTPDTQYF.

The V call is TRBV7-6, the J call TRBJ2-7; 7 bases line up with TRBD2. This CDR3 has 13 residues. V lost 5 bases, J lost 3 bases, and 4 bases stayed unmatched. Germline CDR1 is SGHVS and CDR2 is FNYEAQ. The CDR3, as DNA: TGTGCCAGCAGCCCGCGGACTAGCTACGAGCAGTACTTC. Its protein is CASSPRTSYEQYF.

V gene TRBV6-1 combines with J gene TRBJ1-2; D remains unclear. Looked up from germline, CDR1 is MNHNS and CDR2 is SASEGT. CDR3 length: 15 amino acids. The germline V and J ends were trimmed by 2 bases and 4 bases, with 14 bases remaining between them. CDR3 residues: CASSEIFVVTYGYTF. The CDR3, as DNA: TGTGCCAGCAGTGAAATTTTCGTCGTAACCTATGGCTACACCTTC.

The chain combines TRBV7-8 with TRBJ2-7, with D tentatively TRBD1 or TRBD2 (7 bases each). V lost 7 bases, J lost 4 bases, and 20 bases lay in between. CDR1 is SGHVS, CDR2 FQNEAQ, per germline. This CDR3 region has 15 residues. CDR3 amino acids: CASKIRGGTGYEQYF. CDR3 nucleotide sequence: TGTGCCAGCAAAATCAGGGGGGGGACGGGGTACGAGCAGTACTTC. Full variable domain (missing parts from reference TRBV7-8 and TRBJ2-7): GAGVSQSPRYKVAKRGQDVALRCDPISGHVSLFWYQQALGQGPEFLTYFQNEAQLDKSGLPSDRFFAERPEGSVSTLKIQRTQQEDSAVYLCASKIRGGTGYEQYFGPGTRLTVT.

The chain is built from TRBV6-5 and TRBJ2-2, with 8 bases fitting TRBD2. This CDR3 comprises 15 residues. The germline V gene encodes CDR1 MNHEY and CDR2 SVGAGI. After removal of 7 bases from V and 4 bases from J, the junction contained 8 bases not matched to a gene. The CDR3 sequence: CASTKPGGVTGELFF. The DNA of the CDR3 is TGTGCCAGCACTAAGCCGGGGGGGGTCACCGGGGAGCTGTTTTTT.

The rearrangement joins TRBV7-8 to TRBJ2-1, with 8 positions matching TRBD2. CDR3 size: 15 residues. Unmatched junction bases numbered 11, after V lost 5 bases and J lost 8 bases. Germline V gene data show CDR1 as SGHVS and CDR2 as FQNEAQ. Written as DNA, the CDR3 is TGTGCCAGCAGCCCCACCGGGACTAGGGGGGATGAGCAGTTCTTC. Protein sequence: CASSPTGTRGDEQFF.

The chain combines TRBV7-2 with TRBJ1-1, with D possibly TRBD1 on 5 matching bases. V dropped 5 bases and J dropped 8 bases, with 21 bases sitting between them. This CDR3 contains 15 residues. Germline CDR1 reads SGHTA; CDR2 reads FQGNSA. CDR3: CASSPFPRGRSEAFF. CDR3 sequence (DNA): TGTGCCAGCAGCCCGTTTCCTCGGGGCAGATCCGAAGCTTTCTTT.

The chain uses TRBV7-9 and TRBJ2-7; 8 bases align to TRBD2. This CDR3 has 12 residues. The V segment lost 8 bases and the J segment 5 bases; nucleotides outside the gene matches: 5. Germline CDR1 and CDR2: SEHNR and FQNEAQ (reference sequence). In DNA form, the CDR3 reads TGTGCCAGCCACCGGGAGGGGGACGAGCAGTACTTC. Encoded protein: CASHREGDEQYF.

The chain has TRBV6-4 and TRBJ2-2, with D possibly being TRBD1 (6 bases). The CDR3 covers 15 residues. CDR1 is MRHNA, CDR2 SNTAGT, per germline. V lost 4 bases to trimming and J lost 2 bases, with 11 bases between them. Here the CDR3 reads CASSVQGLNTGELFF. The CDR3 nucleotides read TGTGCCAGCAGTGTTCAGGGGCTTAACACCGGGGAGCTGTTTTTT.

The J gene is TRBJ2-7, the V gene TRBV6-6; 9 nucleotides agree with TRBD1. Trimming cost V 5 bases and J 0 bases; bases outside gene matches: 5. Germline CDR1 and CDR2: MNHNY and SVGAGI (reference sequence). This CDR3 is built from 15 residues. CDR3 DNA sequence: TGTGCCAGCAGTCAGACAGGGGGAGGCTCCTACGAGCAGTACTTC. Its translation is CASSQTGGGSYEQYF.

CDR3 DNA: TGTGCCAGCTCACCACTGTCCGGAAATAATGAAAAACTGTTTTTT. Translating gives CASSPLSGNNEKLFF. The chain links TRBV18 to TRBJ1-4; D is undetermined. The CDR3 is 15 residues long. The V gene lost 1 base and the J gene lost 4 bases, with 10 bases spanning the gap. CDR1 is KGHSH and CDR2 is LQKENI in the germline V gene.

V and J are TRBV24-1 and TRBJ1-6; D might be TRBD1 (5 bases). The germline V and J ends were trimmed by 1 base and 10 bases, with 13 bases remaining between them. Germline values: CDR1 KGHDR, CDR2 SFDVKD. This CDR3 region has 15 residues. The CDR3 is CATSDFNRPESPLHF. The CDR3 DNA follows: TGTGCCACCAGTGATTTTAACAGGCCCGAATCACCCCTCCACTTT.

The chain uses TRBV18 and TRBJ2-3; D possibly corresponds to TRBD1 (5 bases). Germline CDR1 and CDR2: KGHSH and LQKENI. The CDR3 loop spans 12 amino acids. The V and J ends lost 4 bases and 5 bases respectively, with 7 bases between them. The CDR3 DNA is TGTGCCAGCTCACTCAGGGAAGATACGCAGTATTTT. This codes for CASSLREDTQYF.

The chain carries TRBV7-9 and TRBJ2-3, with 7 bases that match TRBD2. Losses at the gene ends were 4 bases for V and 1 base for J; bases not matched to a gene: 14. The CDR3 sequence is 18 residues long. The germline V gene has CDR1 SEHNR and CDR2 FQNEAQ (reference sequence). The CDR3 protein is CASSSYTIGTTRTDTQYF. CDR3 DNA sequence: TGTGCCAGCAGCTCCTACACCATCGGGACTACCCGCACAGATACGCAGTATTTT.

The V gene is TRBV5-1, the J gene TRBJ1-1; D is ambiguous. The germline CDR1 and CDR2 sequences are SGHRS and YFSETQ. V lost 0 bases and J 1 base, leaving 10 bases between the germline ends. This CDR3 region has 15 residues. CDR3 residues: CASSLASGSNTEAFF. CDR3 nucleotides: TGCGCCAGCAGCTTGGCCTCGGGCTCGAACACTGAAGCTTTCTTT.